This entry describes one T cell receptor (beta chain). Repertoires were generated with immunoSEQ multiplex PCR, while TCRdb's copy carries only in-frame clones and drops some. Among 70,000 to 95,000 clones listed, 95% to 98% were seen once. Trimming took off 1 base at V and 0 bases at J, with 10 bases between the two ends. The germline CDR1 and CDR2 sequences are SGHTA and FQGNSA. The CDR3 has 15 amino acids. This specimen comes from a study of technical replicates of blood from several donors. Sequencing was done on a sample of T cells isolated from PBMCs. V is TRBV7-2 and J is TRBJ2-7, with D perhaps matching TRBD2 (6 bases). The TCR sequence derives from a human donor in good health. The CDR3 sequence: CASSLGGGNSYEQYF. CDR3 coding DNA: TGTGCCAGCAGCTTAGGAGGAGGGAACTCCTACGAGCAGTACTTC.